This T cell receptor beta chain is drawn from a study of blood T cell repertoires in COVID-19. Study-level information: Spain, Italy and the United States supplied samples that represented acute and convalescent COVID-19. In each case, the material was cDNA or gDNA derived from T cells, B-cell-depleted T cells, or PBMCs.

Authors' analysis steps: It was from reference gene primer amplification that nucleated cell counts were estimated. Profiling relied on immunoSEQ multiplex PCR, and the TCRdb table lists in-frame clones only, not all of them. V, J and clone size are those of that table, while D and trimming were read from the DNA. Of 340,000 or so clones in the sample, about 86% were seen once. The source material was peripheral blood. The TCR comes from a man under 40 with active or convalescent COVID-19.

This chain's CDR3 is CASSPTGLNTEAFF. The CDR3 DNA sequence: TGTGCCAGCTCACCTACAGGTCTGAACACTGAAGCTTTCTTT. The chain employs TRBV18 and TRBJ1-1; TRBD1 is a possible D gene (5 bases). Germline lookup yields CDR1 KGHSH and CDR2 LQKENI. Trimming took off 3 bases at V and 0 bases at J, with 8 bases between the two ends. The CDR3 sequence is 14 residues long.